This T cell receptor (beta chain) was captured by sequencing in a study of T cell responses to AZD1222 COVID-19 vaccine. Germline lookup yields CDR1 SGDLS and CDR2 YYNGEE. CDR3 length: 15 residues. V lost 3 bases and J 7 bases, leaving 17 bases between the germline ends. About this clone itself: The antigen is unknown.

The study, taken as a whole, reports: Targeting of unmutated variant regions was reportedly seen in nearly half of spike-specific TCRs. Repertoires in all cases were sampled only once the peak T cell response had passed. A mostly white British donor set with more females was recruited, and clonal diversity was possibly underestimated.

Using immunoSEQ multiplex PCR, the repertoire was profiled, and TCRdb retains in-frame clones only, with some absent. Found here are 75,000 to 90,000 clones, approximately 90% of them singletons; the top ten hold approximately 30%. The sequences come from peripheral blood, collected 28 days after the second AZD1222 dose. The chain has TRBV9 and TRBJ2-1; possible D gene TRBD2, 6 bases. This TCR derives from an adult who received the AZD1222 COVID-19 vaccine. The CDR3 loop reads CASSGPSGVGNEQFF. CDR3 nucleotides: TGTGCCAGCAGCGGGCCCTCGGGAGTGGGTAATGAGCAGTTCTTC.